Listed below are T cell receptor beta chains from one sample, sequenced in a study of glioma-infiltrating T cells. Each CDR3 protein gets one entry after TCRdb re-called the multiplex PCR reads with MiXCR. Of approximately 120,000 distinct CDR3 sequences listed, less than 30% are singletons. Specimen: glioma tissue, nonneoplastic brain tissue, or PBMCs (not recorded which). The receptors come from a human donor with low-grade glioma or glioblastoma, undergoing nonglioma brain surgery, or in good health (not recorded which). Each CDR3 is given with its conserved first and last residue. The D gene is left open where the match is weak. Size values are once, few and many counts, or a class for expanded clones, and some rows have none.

DNA: TGTGCCAGCAGCTTAGTGGCAGGGGGCGCTGGCTATGGCTACACCTTC; CDR3: CASSLVAGGAGYGYTF; J: TRBJ1-2; D: TRBD1; V: TRBV7-9; size: many
DNA: TGCAGTGCTAGAGCATCTCAGGTGGTAGGGCAGTTCTTC; CDR3: CSARASQVVGQFF; J: TRBJ2-1; D: -; V: TRBV20-1; size: many
DNA: TGTGCCAGCAGTCCATGGGCAGGGATTTCACTGACCCCCTATAATTCACCCCTCCACTTT; CDR3: CASSPWAGISLTPYNSPLHF; J: TRBJ1-6; D: -; V: TRBV28; size: many
DNA: TGTGCCAGCAGCCTCTGGACTAGCTCCCCCTACGAGCAGTACTTC; CDR3: CASSLWTSSPYEQYF; J: TRBJ2-7; D: TRBD2; V: TRBV11-2; size: -
DNA: TGCAGCGCTCCTGGGACTAGTTGGGACAATGAGCAGTTCTTC; CDR3: CSAPGTSWDNEQFF; J: TRBJ2-1; D: TRBD2; V: TRBV29-1; size: many
DNA: TGTGCCTGGAGGGGGACTAGCCTAGATACGCAGTATTTT; CDR3: CAWRGTSLDTQYF; J: TRBJ2-3; D: TRBD2; V: TRBV30; size: few
DNA: TGCGCCAGCAGCCAAGTGTACTACTCTGGAAACACCATATATTTT; CDR3: CASSQVYYSGNTIYF; J: TRBJ1-3; D: -; V: TRBV4-3; size: many
DNA: TGTGCCAGCAGCCCCCGGACTAGGTTCTACGAGCAGTACTTC; CDR3: CASSPRTRFYEQYF; J: TRBJ2-7; D: TRBD2; V: TRBV7-2; size: many
DNA: TGTGCCAGCAGCCAAGAATTACTAAGCCTCTCCTACAATGAGCAGTTCTTC; CDR3: CASSQELLSLSYNEQFF; J: TRBJ2-1; D: -; V: TRBV3-1; size: few
DNA: TGCGCCAGCAGATCGGGACTAGCGGACACAGATACGCAGTATTTT; CDR3: CASRSGLADTDTQYF; J: TRBJ2-3; D: TRBD2; V: TRBV5-1; size: many
DNA: TGCGCCAGCAGCCAAGAGGTTAGGACAGGGGGGTTCGGCAATCAGCCCCAGCATTTT; CDR3: CASSQEVRTGGFGNQPQHF; J: TRBJ1-5; D: TRBD1; V: TRBV4-1; size: many
DNA: TGTGCCAGCAGCTTAGAGGAAAGGGGGGGCCGTAAAGATACGCAGTATTTT; CDR3: CASSLEERGGRKDTQYF; J: TRBJ2-3; D: -; V: TRBV11-3; size: many
DNA: TGCAGTGCTAGAGTCTTCGAGATTTACTATGGCTACACCTTC; CDR3: CSARVFEIYYGYTF; J: TRBJ1-2; D: -; V: TRBV20-1; size: many
DNA: TGTGCCAGCAGTTCGACAGGTTATAGCAATCAGCCCCAGCATTTT; CDR3: CASSSTGYSNQPQHF; J: TRBJ1-5; D: -; V: TRBV27; size: many
DNA: TGTGCCAGTAGTACGACAGGGGCCTATAGCAATCAGCCCCAGCATTTT; CDR3: CASSTTGAYSNQPQHF; J: TRBJ1-5; D: TRBD1; V: TRBV19; size: many
DNA: TGCGCCAGCAGCCAAGATCTGGCATTCAGCTCCTACGAGCAGTACTTC; CDR3: CASSQDLAFSSYEQYF; J: TRBJ2-7; D: -; V: TRBV4-1; size: many
DNA: TGTGCCAGCAGCATGTTTAGGTATAGCAATCAGCAACAGCATTTT; CDR3: CASSMFRYSNQQQHF; J: TRBJ1-5; D: -; V: TRBV28; size: many
DNA: TGCAGCGCCCGGTCTGTGAACACTGAAGCTTTCTTT; CDR3: CSARSVNTEAFF; J: TRBJ1-1; D: -; V: TRBV29-1; size: -
DNA: TGTGCCAGCAGTTACTCGATGGCGGGGGGTGCTTCCTACGAGCAGTACTTC; CDR3: CASSYSMAGGASYEQYF; J: TRBJ2-7; D: TRBD2; V: TRBV6-6; size: many
DNA: TGTGCCAGCAGCCGTGCGGGGGGGCTCCAAGAGACCCAGTACTTC; CDR3: CASSRAGGLQETQYF; J: TRBJ2-5; D: TRBD2; V: TRBV7-7; size: many
DNA: TGTGCCACCAGTGCCAAAGGAGGGACAGTCCTCAATCAGCCCCAGCATTTT; CDR3: CATSAKGGTVLNQPQHF; J: TRBJ1-5; D: TRBD1; V: TRBV24-1; size: many
DNA: TGCAGCGTTGAAAAGGGAGGATACGAGCAGTACTTC; CDR3: CSVEKGGYEQYF; J: TRBJ2-7; D: -; V: TRBV29-1; size: -
DNA: TGTGCCAGCTCACCCGGGACTAGCGGGAGGGATGACATTCAGTACTTC; CDR3: CASSPGTSGRDDIQYF; J: TRBJ2-4; D: TRBD2; V: TRBV18; size: -
DNA: TGCAGCGTTGAAGTGACCTCAGGCTTGGCCTTC; CDR3: CSVEVTSGLAF; J: TRBJ1-2; D: -; V: TRBV29-1; size: -
DNA: TGTGCCAGCAGTAAGGACAGGGGGCCCTACAATGAGCAGTTCTTC; CDR3: CASSKDRGPYNEQFF; J: TRBJ2-1; D: TRBD1; V: TRBV6-2/TRBV6-3; size: many
DNA: TGTGCCAGCAGCTTAGTATTTCAGAGGAACACTGAAGCTTTCTTT; CDR3: CASSLVFQRNTEAFF; J: TRBJ1-1; D: -; V: TRBV7-9; size: many
DNA: TGCGCCAGCAGCTTGGGGACAGGGGAACAGCCCCAGCATTTT; CDR3: CASSLGTGEQPQHF; J: TRBJ1-5; D: TRBD1; V: TRBV5-1; size: many
DNA: TGCAGCGTTGGACAGGGGTATAGCAATCAGCCCCAGCATTTT; CDR3: CSVGQGYSNQPQHF; J: TRBJ1-5; D: TRBD1; V: TRBV29-1; size: many
DNA: TGTGCCAGCAACGGCGAACTGAACACTGAAGCTTTCTTT; CDR3: CASNGELNTEAFF; J: TRBJ1-1; D: -; V: TRBV6-1; size: many
DNA: TGTGCCAGCACAAGACTAGCGGGAGGGTCCTACAATGAGCAGTTCTTC; CDR3: CASTRLAGGSYNEQFF; J: TRBJ2-1; D: TRBD2; V: TRBV2; size: many
DNA: TGCGCCAGCAGCCCAACACTAGCGGGGGGTGAGACCCAGTACTTC; CDR3: CASSPTLAGGETQYF; J: TRBJ2-5; D: TRBD2; V: TRBV4-1; size: few
DNA: TGTGCCAGCAGTTCCCCGGGAGTCGGTTCCTACAATGAGCAGTTCTTC; CDR3: CASSSPGVGSYNEQFF; J: TRBJ2-1; D: -; V: TRBV28; size: many
DNA: TGTGCCAGCAGCCCGGGACATTCTAGCAATCAGCCCCAGCATTTT; CDR3: CASSPGHSSNQPQHF; J: TRBJ1-5; D: -; V: TRBV7-9; size: many
DNA: TGTGCCGGCAGCCAAACCGGAGGTGGCTATGGCTACACCTTC; CDR3: CAGSQTGGGYGYTF; J: TRBJ1-2; D: -; V: TRBV14; size: -
DNA: TGTGCCAGCAGTGGGAGGGGGAGGAGAGAGACCCAGTACTTC; CDR3: CASSGRGRRETQYF; J: TRBJ2-5; D: -; V: TRBV6-1; size: many
DNA: TGCAGCGTTGAAGATCTATGGGGCGCGTCGGGCCTCTCTTCCTACAATGAGCAGTTCTTC; CDR3: CSVEDLWGASGLSSYNEQFF; J: TRBJ2-1; D: -; V: TRBV29-1; size: -
DNA: TGTGCCAGCAGCCATCGGGACAGGGTCACCGGGGAGCTGTTTTTT; CDR3: CASSHRDRVTGELFF; J: TRBJ2-2; D: TRBD1; V: TRBV14; size: many
DNA: TGTGCCTGGAGTAGAAGCTCCTACAATGAGCAGTTCTTC; CDR3: CAWSRSSYNEQFF; J: TRBJ2-1; D: -; V: TRBV30; size: -
DNA: TGTGCCAGCAGCCAATTCGGACAGCTAATAGAGACCCAGTACTTC; CDR3: CASSQFGQLIETQYF; J: TRBJ2-5; D: -; V: TRBV14; size: few
DNA: TGCGCCAGCAGCTTAATCAGGGACTACGAGCAGTACTTC; CDR3: CASSLIRDYEQYF; J: TRBJ2-7; D: -; V: TRBV5-1; size: -
DNA: TGCAGCGGGACACCCATGAACACTGAAGCTTTCTTT; CDR3: CSGTPMNTEAFF; J: TRBJ1-1; D: -; V: TRBV29-1; size: many
DNA: TGCGCCAGCAGCCAGCTCTCTACAGGGGGCGAGCAGTACTTC; CDR3: CASSQLSTGGEQYF; J: TRBJ2-7; D: TRBD1; V: TRBV4-1; size: -
DNA: TGTGCCAGCAGTTACTCGAGACGTACGAGGTCGGGGGCCAACGTCCTGACTTTC; CDR3: CASSYSRRTRSGANVLTF; J: TRBJ2-6; D: -; V: TRBV6-6; size: -
DNA: TGTGCCAGCAGCCCGGGCCCGGGAATGAGGAACACTAAAGCTTTCTTT; CDR3: CASSPGPGMRNTKAFF; J: TRBJ1-1; D: -; V: TRBV7-2; size: once
DNA: TGCAGCTTCTCGGGCAGGTACTCCTACGAGCAGTACTTC; CDR3: CSFSGRYSYEQYF; J: TRBJ2-7; D: -; V: TRBV20-1; size: -
DNA: TGTGCCAGCAGCCAAGTTCGGGCGTACGAGCAGTACTTC; CDR3: CASSQVRAYEQYF; J: TRBJ2-7; D: -; V: TRBV14; size: many
DNA: TGTGCCAGCACCGTCGGAGGGGAGGACACTGAAGCTTTCTTT; CDR3: CASTVGGEDTEAFF; J: TRBJ1-1; D: -; V: TRBV28; size: many
DNA: TGTGCCAGCTCACTCGACAGACTGAACACTGAAGCTTTCTTT; CDR3: CASSLDRLNTEAFF; J: TRBJ1-1; D: -; V: TRBV18; size: many